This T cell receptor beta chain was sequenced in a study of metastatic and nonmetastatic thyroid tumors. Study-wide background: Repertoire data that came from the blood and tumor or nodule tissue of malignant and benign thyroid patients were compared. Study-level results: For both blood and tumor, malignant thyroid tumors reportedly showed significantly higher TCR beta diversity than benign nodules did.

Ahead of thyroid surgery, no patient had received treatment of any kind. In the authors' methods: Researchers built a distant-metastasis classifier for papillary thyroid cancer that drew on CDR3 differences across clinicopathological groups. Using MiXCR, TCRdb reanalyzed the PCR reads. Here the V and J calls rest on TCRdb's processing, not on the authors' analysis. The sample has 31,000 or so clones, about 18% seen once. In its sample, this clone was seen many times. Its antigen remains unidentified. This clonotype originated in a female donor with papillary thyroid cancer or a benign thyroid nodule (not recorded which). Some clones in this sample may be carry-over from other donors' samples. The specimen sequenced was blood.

This CDR3 is CASSDSAEGNEQFF. CDR3 coding DNA: TGTGCCAGCAGTGACTCAGCGGAGGGCAATGAGCAGTTCTTC. This chain joins TRBV6-4 and TRBJ2-1; weak D call: TRBD2 (6 bases). The germline gives CDR1 MRHNA, CDR2 SNTAGT. This CDR3 is built from 14 residues. The V end was cut by 0 bases, the J end by 6 bases, with 9 bases between.